The 32 T cell receptor beta chains listed next were all sequenced from one sample in a study of human T cells and chemical hapten exposure. As to time point: patch test 3, about 24 weeks after DPC sensitization. The treatment was: therapeutic diphenylcyclopropenone sensitization with weekly scalp DPC. One entry per CDR3 protein, called by TCRdb with MiXCR from the RACE reads. The data contain about 84,000 distinct CDR3 sequences, approximately 10% of them singletons. The sequences come from whole blood, collected in connection with sensitization to the hapten diphenylcyclopropenone (DPC). All receptors come from a woman aged 45-60 years with alopecia areata. Some clones in this sample may be carry-over from other donors' samples.

As for this clonotype: It may be a read error: a sequence one base away is much more abundant. The chain uses TRBV6-4 and TRBJ2-7, with 12 positions matching TRBD2. This CDR3 has 18 residues. Germline CDR1 and CDR2: MRHNA and SNTAGT. DNA for the CDR3: TGTGCCACCAGTGACGGTCTAGCGGGAGGGCTGATCTCCTACGAGCAGTACTTC. Encoded protein: CATSDGLAGGLISYEQYF.

Comments on this clonotype: This could be a read error, since a much larger clone is one nucleotide away. The chain is built from TRBV6-6 and TRBJ2-7; 11 nucleotides match TRBD1. CDR1 and CDR2 from the germline V gene are MNHNY and SVGAGI (reference sequence). This CDR3 has 14 amino acids. CDR3 protein: CTSSYLGTGGEQYF. The CDR3 DNA follows: TGTACCAGCAGTTACCTTGGGACAGGGGGCGAGCAGTACTTC.

The DNA of the CDR3 is TGTGCCAGCAGCCTACTTAAACCGGGACTAGCGGGAGTCGACTCGGTGAATGAGCAGTTCTTC. Translation gives CASSLLKPGLAGVDSVNEQFF. The chain has TRBV3-1 and TRBJ2-1; 14 bases align to TRBD2. J gave up 7 bases and V 4 bases, and 21 bases lay outside the gene matches. Germline V gene lookup returns CDR1 LGHDT and CDR2 YNNKEL (reference sequence). This CDR3 has 21 residues.

This clonotype has at least ten counts. This chain connects TRBV7-2 to TRBJ2-1; the match to TRBD2 covers 7 bases. This CDR3 has 15 residues. Unmatched junction bases numbered 6, after V lost 1 base and J lost 6 bases. The germline CDR1 and CDR2 sequences are SGHTA and FQGNSA. The CDR3 sequence: CASSLDMGGSNEQFF. DNA for the CDR3: TGTGCCAGCAGCTTAGATATGGGCGGGAGCAATGAGCAGTTCTTC. Variable domain in full (rest from reference TRBV7-2 and TRBJ2-1): GAGVSQSPSNKVTEKGKDVELRCDPISGHTALYWYRQSLGQGLEFLIYFQGNSAPDKSGLPSDRFSAERTGGSVSTLTIQRTQQEDSAVYLCASSLDMGGSNEQFFGPGTRLTVL.

This clonotype has ten or more counts. The V call is TRBV30, the J call TRBJ1-1; the match to TRBD1 covers 7 bases. The CDR3 length is 12 residues. J lost 1 base, V lost 8 bases, and 4 bases had no gene match. Germline V lookup: CDR1 GTSNPN, CDR2 SVGIG (reference sequence). CDR3: CAGQGGNTEAFF. The CDR3 bases are TGTGCCGGTCAGGGGGGGAACACTGAAGCTTTCTTT.

This clonotype was found many times. The chain has TRBV20-1 and TRBJ2-3, with D possibly matching TRBD1 (5 bases). This CDR3 has 12 residues. The V end was cut by 5 bases, the J end by 4 bases, with 10 bases between. Germline CDR1 is DFQATT and CDR2 is SNEGSKA (reference sequence). CDR3: CSAPQGADTQYF. The CDR3 DNA follows: TGCAGTGCTCCTCAGGGCGCAGATACGCAGTATTTT.

The V gene is TRBV5-4, the J gene TRBJ2-3, with TRBD2 as a possible D gene (5 bases). Germline values: CDR1 SGHNT, CDR2 YYREEE (reference sequence). V lost 0 bases to trimming and J lost 1 base, with 9 bases between them. The CDR3 loop spans 15 amino acids. The CDR3 loop is CASSLVGSGTDTQYF. CDR3 sequence (DNA): TGTGCCAGCAGCTTGGTCGGTAGCGGCACAGATACGCAGTATTTT. Full variable domain (outside the CDR3, taken from reference TRBV5-4 and TRBJ2-3): ETGVTQSPTHLIKTRGQQVTLRCSSQSGHNTVSWYQQALGQGPQFIFQYYREEENGRGNFPPRFSGLQFPNYSSELNVNALELDDSALYLCASSLVGSGTDTQYFGPGTRLTVL.

This chain joins TRBV12-3 or TRBV12-4 and TRBJ1-4; weak D call: TRBD1 (6 bases). V lost 4 bases to trimming and J lost 4 bases, with 10 bases between them. This CDR3 is built from 14 residues. The CDR3 loop reads CASSSDRFNEKLFF. As DNA, the CDR3 is TGTGCCAGCAGTTCGGACAGATTTAATGAAAAACTGTTTTTT.

This clonotype was counted only a few times. The chain links TRBV29-1 to TRBJ1-1; D gene unclear. CDR1 and CDR2 (germline): SQVTM, ANQGSEA. The CDR3 runs 12 residues. V was clipped by 1 base and J by 5 bases, with 8 bases between them. CDR3 bases: TGCAGCGTTGAAGGGAGGGAAACTGAAGCTTTCTTT. As protein: CSVEGRETEAFF.

V and J are TRBV11-2 and TRBJ2-3, with 7 bases fitting TRBD2. Germline CDR1 SGHAT, CDR2 FQNNGV. With V trimmed by 3 bases and J by 4 bases, 7 bases remained unmatched. This CDR3 is 15 amino acids long. In DNA, the CDR3 is TGTGCCAGCAGCTTGGGGGGAGGGCCGGCAGATACGCAGTATTTT. Protein sequence: CASSLGGGPADTQYF.

Note on this clonotype: With a much larger clone just one base away, this may be a read error. The chain joins TRBV12-3 or TRBV12-4 to TRBJ1-5; D is undetermined. CDR3 length equals 14 residues. V was trimmed by 6 bases and J by 6 bases, leaving 15 bases between them. CDR3 loop: CASSPWVPGQPQHF. Here the CDR3 DNA reads TGTGCCAGCAGCCCATGGGTCCCCGGTCAGCCCCAGCATTTT.

This clonotype was seen a few times. The chain joins TRBV29-1 to TRBJ2-5; D is possibly TRBD1 (7 bases). The CDR3 runs 12 residues. CDR1 is SQVTM, CDR2 ANQGSEA, per germline. The germline V and J ends were trimmed by 7 bases and 9 bases, with 18 bases remaining between them. The CDR3, as DNA: TGCAGCGCGCCGTGGACAGGAGGGCCCCAGTACTTC. This codes for CSAPWTGGPQYF.

The table lists this clonotype with many counts. The V gene is TRBV25-1, the J gene TRBJ2-7; tentatively, D is TRBD2 (5 bases). Germline values: CDR1 MGHDK, CDR2 SYGVNS. V gave up 1 base and J gave up 1 base, with 11 bases separating them. This CDR3 has 15 amino acids. The DNA of the CDR3 is TGTGCCAGCAGTGAATCCGGACGGGGTTCCTACGAGCAGTACTTC. It is translated as CASSESGRGSYEQYF.

This clonotype has a count of ten or more. The rearrangement links TRBV12-3 or TRBV12-4 to TRBJ1-1; D possibly corresponds to TRBD1 (6 bases). The length of the CDR3 is 14 residues. V dropped 3 bases and J dropped 1 base, with 9 bases sitting between them. As DNA, the CDR3 is TGTGCCAGCAGTTTCGACAGGTCGAACACTGAAGCTTTCTTT. This codes for CASSFDRSNTEAFF.

In its sample, this clonotype was seen many times. This rearrangement joins TRBV27 to TRBJ2-1, with 8 nucleotides matching TRBD2. The CDR3 spans 17 residues. The trim removed 4 bases at V and 5 bases at J, leaving 13 bases unmatched. Per germline, CDR1 MNHEY and CDR2 SMNVEV (reference sequence). This CDR3 reads CASSSAPGLGADNEQFF. The CDR3 bases are TGTGCCAGCAGTTCCGCCCCGGGACTAGGGGCCGACAATGAGCAGTTCTTC.

A note on this clonotype: Its ends do not fully match the called genes, so a read error is possible. The chain joins TRBV7-7 to TRBJ2-3; perhaps TRBD2 as D (6 bases). The germline CDR1 and CDR2 sequences are SSHAT and FNYEAQ (reference sequence). CDR3 length: 15 amino acids. The CDR3 sequence is CASSHSGSSTDTQYF. The CDR3 DNA reads TGTGCTAGCAGCCATAGCGGTTCTAGCACAGATACGCAGTATTTT. Variable domain in full (rest from reference TRBV7-7 and TRBJ2-3): GAGVSQSPRYKVTKRGQDVTLRCDPISSHATLYWYQQALGQGPEFLTYFNYEAQPDKSGLPSDRFSAERPEGSISTLTIQRTEQRDSAMYRCASSHSGSSTDTQYFGPGTRLTVL.

This clonotype was detected only a few times. V gene TRBV13 combines with J gene TRBJ2-5; a possible D gene is TRBD2 (6 bases). V was trimmed by 0 bases and J by 6 bases, leaving 11 bases between them. Germline CDR1 reads PRHDT; CDR2 reads FYEKMQ (reference sequence). The CDR3 is 14 amino acids. CDR3 in DNA: TGTGCCAGCAGCTTAGGCCTACGGGAGAAGACCCAGTACTTC. Translated, it gives CASSLGLREKTQYF.

This clonotype was counted between two and nine times. The chain recombines TRBV7-2 with TRBJ1-2; a possible D gene is TRBD1 (5 bases). V was clipped by 3 bases and J by 2 bases, with 7 bases between them. The length of the CDR3 is 13 residues. Germline lookup yields CDR1 SGHTA and CDR2 FQGNSA. The DNA for the CDR3 is TGTGCCAGCAGCTTTGGGGCCAACTATGGCTACACCTTC. Translated, it gives CASSFGANYGYTF.

The J gene is TRBJ2-7, the V gene TRBV7-3, with 8 nucleotides matching TRBD1. The length of the CDR3 is 13 residues. Per the germline V gene, CDR1 is SGHTA and CDR2 is FQGTGA. V shed 4 bases and J 5 bases; nucleotides not matched to a gene: 4. DNA for the CDR3: TGTGCCAGCAGCTACGGACAGGGAAACGAGCAGTACTTC. Its protein is CASSYGQGNEQYF.

This clonotype was seen at least ten times. The V and J genes are TRBV27 and TRBJ2-1; 8 bases match TRBD1. Germline V gene sequence: CDR1 MNHEY, CDR2 SMNVEV (reference sequence). The CDR3 sequence is 15 residues long. The V segment lost 2 bases and the J segment 7 bases; nucleotides outside the gene matches: 7. The CDR3: CASSLLQGASNEQFF. The CDR3 region has the DNA TGTGCCAGCAGTTTACTGCAGGGGGCATCTAATGAGCAGTTCTTC.

This clonotype has a handful of counts. The rearrangement joins TRBV18 to TRBJ1-2, with D perhaps TRBD1 (6 bases). With 8 bases removed from V and 2 bases from J, the gap between germline ends came to 12 bases. Germline V gene data show CDR1 as KGHSH and CDR2 as LQKENI. The CDR3 is made up of 13 amino acids. The chain's CDR3 is CASHDRINYGYTF. CDR3 bases: TGTGCCAGCCACGACAGGATCAACTATGGCTACACCTTC.

Only a few counts were recorded for this clonotype. This chain joins TRBV20-1 and TRBJ1-6; D unclear. Germline CDR1 is DFQATT and CDR2 is SNEGSKA (reference sequence). This CDR3 is built from 12 residues. V lost 5 bases to trimming and J lost 6 bases, with 8 bases between them. CDR3 protein: CSAREGNSPLHF. The CDR3 DNA is TGCAGTGCTCGGGAGGGTAATTCACCCCTCCACTTT.

There are many counts of this clonotype. A read error may produce the germline difference seen at one junction end. The chain combines TRBV28 with TRBJ1-1; TRBD1 matches at 10 bases. The CDR3 is made up of 12 amino acids. The germline gives CDR1 MDHEN, CDR2 SYDVKM. CDR3 loop: CASSLPGQGRLF. The CDR3 bases are TGTGCCAGCAGTTTACCGGGACAGGGGCGACTATTT.

This clonotype showed up just a few times. V usage is TRBV12-3 or TRBV12-4 and J usage is TRBJ2-7; 8 nucleotides align to TRBD1. V was pared by 2 bases and J by 6 bases, with 9 bases of the junction left unmatched. This CDR3 region has 15 residues. CDR3 nucleotide sequence: TGTGCCAGCAGTTTAAATCCGACAGGGGTGAGCGAGCAGTACTTC. Translating gives CASSLNPTGVSEQYF.

This clonotype was recorded many times. V usage is TRBV6-1 and J usage is TRBJ1-6; D might be TRBD1 (5 bases). CDR3 length: 13 amino acids. V shed 7 bases and J shed 4 bases, with 8 bases lying between them. Per germline, CDR1 MNHNS and CDR2 SASEGT. The CDR3 loop is CASMDTYNSPLHF. The CDR3 DNA reads TGTGCCAGCATGGACACTTATAATTCACCCCTCCACTTT.

A few counts support this clonotype. This rearrangement joins TRBV7-2 to TRBJ2-1; 7 bases are a match to TRBD2. The V gene end was trimmed by 5 bases and the J gene end by 3 bases; junction bases not matched to a gene: 7. CDR1 SGHTA and CDR2 FQGNSA come from the germline V gene. The CDR3 extends over 15 amino acids. The CDR3 DNA reads as TGTGCCAGCAGCCGTTCAAGGGACTACTACAATGAGCAGTTCTTC. Residues: CASSRSRDYYNEQFF. Variable domain in full (rest from reference TRBV7-2 and TRBJ2-1): GAGVSQSPSNKVTEKGKDVELRCDPISGHTALYWYRQSLGQGLEFLIYFQGNSAPDKSGLPSDRFSAERTGGSVSTLTIQRTQQEDSAVYLCASSRSRDYYNEQFFGPGTRLTVL.

This clonotype came up a few times. This chain uses TRBV6-6 with TRBJ1-1; D uncertain. With 3 bases removed from V and 1 base from J, the gap between germline ends came to 9 bases. From germline, CDR1 is MNHNY and CDR2 SVGAGI (reference sequence). The CDR3 is 14 amino acids. CDR3 region: CASSYGGRNTEAFF. In nucleotides, the CDR3 is TGTGCCAGCAGTTATGGCGGCAGGAACACTGAAGCTTTCTTT.

This clonotype was seen repeatedly, ten times or more. The genes are TRBV5-8 and TRBJ2-7; 7 nucleotides match TRBD2. The germline V gene encodes CDR1 SGHTS and CDR2 YDEGEE. CDR3 length: 10 amino acids. V lost 4 bases and J lost 11; bases outside the gene matches: 3. The chain's CDR3 is CASSRRGEYF. The CDR3 DNA follows: TGTGCCAGCAGCAGACGGGGGGAGTACTTC. Looking up the rest from reference TRBV5-8 and TRBJ2-7 gives the full variable domain: EAGVTQSPTHLIKTRGQQATLRCSPISGHTSVYWYQQALGLGLQFLLWYDEGEERNRGNFPPRFSGRQFPNYSSELNVNALELEDSALYLCASSRRGEYFGPGTRLTVT.

The chain couples TRBV19 to TRBJ2-2; a weak D match, TRBD1 (6 bases). The germline V and J ends were trimmed by 4 bases and 7 bases, with 16 bases remaining between them. CDR1 and CDR2 from the germline V gene are LNHDA and SQIVND (reference sequence). The CDR3 has 15 amino acids. The CDR3 sequence is CASSRDIGKIGELFF. The CDR3 DNA sequence: TGTGCCAGTAGTAGGGACATCGGAAAGATCGGGGAGCTGTTTTTT.

Ten or more counts support this clonotype. This chain links TRBV5-4 with TRBJ2-5; perhaps TRBD2 as D (6 bases). Germline CDR1 reads SGHNT; CDR2 reads YYREEE (reference sequence). Deletions cut 5 bases from V and 9 bases from J, with 17 bases between. This CDR3 is built from 13 residues. The CDR3 nucleotides are TGTGCCAGCAGTCCCGAGGCGGGCGGGGCCCAGTACTTC. It yields the protein CASSPEAGGAQYF.

The V call is TRBV28, the J call TRBJ2-7; D is perhaps TRBD2 (5 bases). CDR1 is MDHEN and CDR2 is SYDVKM in the germline V gene. Trimming removed 1 base from V and 3 bases from J, with 7 bases in between. CDR3 length equals 13 residues. In DNA form, the CDR3 reads TGTGCCAGCAGTTTATCTAGCCTCTACGAGCAGTACTTC. This encodes CASSLSSLYEQYF. Looking up the rest from reference TRBV28 and TRBJ2-7 gives the full variable domain: DVKVTQSSRYLVKRTGEKVFLECVQDMDHENMFWYRQDPGLGLRLIYFSYDVKMKEKGDIPEGYSVSREKKERFSLILESASTNQTSMYLCASSLSSLYEQYFGPGTRLTVT.

J is TRBJ2-6 and V is TRBV4-1; 8 bases align to TRBD1. CDR3 size: 18 residues. Germline CDR1 reads MGHRA; CDR2 reads YSYEKL. The V and J ends lost 4 bases and 2 bases, in that order; junction bases with no gene match: 10. This CDR3 is CASSPGGGSPPGANVLTF. The CDR3 region has the DNA TGCGCCAGCAGCCCAGGGGGCGGCAGCCCGCCTGGGGCCAACGTCCTGACTTTC.